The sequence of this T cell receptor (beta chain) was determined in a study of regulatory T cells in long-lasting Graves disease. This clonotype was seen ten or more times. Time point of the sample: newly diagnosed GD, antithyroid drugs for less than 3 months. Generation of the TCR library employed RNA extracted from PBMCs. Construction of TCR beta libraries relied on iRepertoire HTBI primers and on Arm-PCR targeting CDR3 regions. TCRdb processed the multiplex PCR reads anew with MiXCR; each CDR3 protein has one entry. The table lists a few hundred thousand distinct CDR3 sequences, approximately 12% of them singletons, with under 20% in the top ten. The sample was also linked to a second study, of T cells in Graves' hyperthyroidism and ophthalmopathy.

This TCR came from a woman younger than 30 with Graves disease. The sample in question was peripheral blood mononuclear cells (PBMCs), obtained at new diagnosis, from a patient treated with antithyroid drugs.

The CDR3 bases are TGTGCCAGCAGCTCCGGACCGACAGGGGCCTACGAGCAGTACTTC. As protein: CASSSGPTGAYEQYF. The chain uses TRBV7-6 and TRBJ2-7, with 8 bases aligning to TRBD1. With 4 bases clipped from V and 2 bases from J, the junction kept 7 bases outside the gene matches. The V gene's germline CDR1 is SGHVS and CDR2 FNYEAQ. The CDR3 spans 15 residues. Filled out from reference TRBV7-6 and TRBJ2-7, the complete variable domain reads GAGVSQSPRYKVTKRGQDVALRCDPISGHVSLYWYRQALGQGPEFLTYFNYEAQQDKSGLPNDRFSAERPEGSISTLTIQRTEQRDSAMYRCASSSGPTGAYEQYFGPGTRLTVT.